Below, 11 T cell receptor beta chains from the same sample are listed, as sequenced in a study of T cell responses to AZD1222 COVID-19 vaccine. The data were produced by immunoSEQ multiplex PCR, yet TCRdb's version contains in-frame clones alone and is incomplete. The sample includes 150,000 to 200,000 clones, 80% to 95% of them seen just once. The sequences come from peripheral blood, collected on day 0 of AZD1222 vaccination. The receptors derive from an adult in good health.

This clone was counted a single time. The CDR3 DNA reads as TGTGCCTGGAGTAAGGGGCAGAGCACTGAAGCTTTCTTT. Its translation: CAWSKGQSTEAFF. The chain employs TRBV30 and TRBJ1-1, with D possibly being TRBD1 (5 bases). The length of the CDR3 is 13 residues. V was pared by 2 bases and J by 4 bases, with 11 bases between. Germline lookup yields CDR1 GTSNPN and CDR2 SVGIG (reference sequence).

The gene calls are TRBV7-9 and TRBJ2-3, with TRBD1 matching 10 bases. The germline V gene encodes CDR1 SEHNR and CDR2 FQNEAQ (reference sequence). This CDR3 region has 13 residues. The V segment lost 3 bases and the J segment 9 bases; nucleotides outside the gene matches: 3. CDR3 amino acids: CASSLDRGITQYF. CDR3 nucleotide sequence: TGTGCCAGCAGCTTGGACAGGGGGATAACGCAGTATTTT.

The rearrangement joins TRBV4-3 to TRBJ1-2; D uncertain. V dropped 2 bases and J dropped 0 bases, with 10 bases sitting between them. This CDR3 region has 15 residues. CDR1 LGHNA and CDR2 YSLEER come from the germline V gene. The CDR3 DNA follows: TGCGCCAGCAGCCAATCGTTCCGCGCTAACTATGGCTACACCTTC. It encodes CASSQSFRANYGYTF.

The chain has TRBV9 and TRBJ1-4, with D uncertain. Germline V CDR1 and CDR2: SGDLS, YYNGEE. This CDR3 has 17 residues. V lost 0 bases, J lost 7 bases, and 19 bases lay in between. The CDR3 region is CASSVEAATMGSEKLFF. In nucleotides, the CDR3 is TGTGCCAGCAGCGTAGAGGCGGCAACCATGGGGAGTGAAAAACTGTTTTTT.

This chain links TRBV12-3 or TRBV12-4 with TRBJ1-2; TRBD1 aligns across 9 bases. Germline trimming cut 6 bases from V and 7 bases from J; bases unmatched to any gene: 6. The CDR3 consists of 13 residues. The CDR3 sequence is CASSPTGGGGYTF. Written as DNA, the CDR3 is TGTGCCAGCAGCCCCACAGGGGGCGGTGGCTACACCTTC.

V usage is TRBV6-5 and J usage is TRBJ2-1; D is possibly TRBD2 (6 bases). Per germline, CDR1 MNHEY and CDR2 SVGAGI. The ends were cut back, 5 bases at V and 5 bases at J, with 16 bases in the middle. This CDR3 region has 15 residues. The CDR3: CASSHRLPGDNEQFF. The CDR3 DNA sequence: TGTGCCAGCAGTCATCGACTCCCGGGAGACAATGAGCAGTTCTTC.

The chain employs TRBV5-1 and TRBJ1-1; TRBD1 matches at 9 bases. CDR3 size: 15 residues. Germline V gives CDR1 SGHRS, CDR2 YFSETQ. With V trimmed by 0 bases and J by 6 bases, 6 bases remained unmatched. CDR3 nucleotides: TGCGCCAGCAGCTTGGTTGGACAGGGGAGCGCTGAAGCTTTCTTT. Amino acid sequence: CASSLVGQGSAEAFF.

The chain recombines TRBV5-1 with TRBJ1-1; D possibly corresponds to TRBD1 (5 bases). The germline V gene has CDR1 SGHRS and CDR2 YFSETQ. The length of the CDR3 is 14 residues. V dropped 2 bases and J dropped 6 bases, with 14 bases sitting between them. CDR3 sequence reads: CASSFPGGKAEAFF. The CDR3 DNA follows: TGCGCCAGCAGCTTTCCCGGGGGGAAGGCTGAAGCTTTCTTT.

V is TRBV2 and J is TRBJ2-2, with D uncertain. Germline V CDR1 and CDR2: SNHLY, FYNNEI. The CDR3 totals 12 residues. V was pared by 8 bases and J by 4 bases, with 8 bases between. The CDR3 reads CASGVGTGELFF. DNA of the CDR3: TGTGCCAGCGGAGTCGGCACCGGGGAGCTGTTTTTT.

This CDR3 reads CASSLESPYNSPLHF. In DNA, the CDR3 is TGCGCCAGCAGCCTCGAAAGCCCTTATAATTCACCCCTCCACTTT. V usage is TRBV5-1 and J usage is TRBJ1-6, with D unresolved. Germline-derived CDR1 and CDR2 are SGHRS and YFSETQ. V dropped 4 bases and J dropped 4 bases, with 12 bases sitting between them. The CDR3 loop spans 15 amino acids.

The chain uses TRBV9 and TRBJ1-1; a possible D gene is TRBD1 (5 bases). CDR1 and CDR2 from the germline V gene are SGDLS and YYNGEE. Trimming stripped 1 base from V and 3 bases from J, with 10 bases between. This CDR3 spans 14 amino acids. The CDR3 is CASSVQGVDTEAFF. The CDR3, as DNA: TGTGCCAGCAGCGTACAAGGGGTTGACACTGAAGCTTTCTTT.